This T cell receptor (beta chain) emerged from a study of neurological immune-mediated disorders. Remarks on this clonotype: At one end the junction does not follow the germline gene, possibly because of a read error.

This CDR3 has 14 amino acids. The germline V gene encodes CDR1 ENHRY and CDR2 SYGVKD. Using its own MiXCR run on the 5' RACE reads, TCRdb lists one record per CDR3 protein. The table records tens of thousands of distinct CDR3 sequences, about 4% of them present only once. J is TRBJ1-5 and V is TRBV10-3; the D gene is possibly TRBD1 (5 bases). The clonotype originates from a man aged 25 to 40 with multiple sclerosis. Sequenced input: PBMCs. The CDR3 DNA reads TGTGCCATCAGCCCCGGGGCCGGCAATCAGCCCCAGAATTTT. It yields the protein CAISPGAGNQPQNF.